These 24 T cell receptor beta chains were sequenced from one sample in a study of blood T cell repertoires in COVID-19. Sequenced by immunoSEQ multiplex PCR; TCRdb stores in-frame clones only, minus some. The table lists 50,000 to 75,000 clones, over 75% of them singletons. Sequenced sample: peripheral blood. These receptors came from a man older than 75 with active or convalescent COVID-19.

The chain combines TRBV9 with TRBJ2-3, with 9 bases fitting TRBD2. Germline CDR1 reads SGDLS; CDR2 reads YYNGEE. J was trimmed by 6 bases and V by 3 bases; bases with no gene match: 11. The CDR3 extends over 16 amino acids. In DNA, the CDR3 is TGTGCCAGCAGCGCCCTCTTAGCGGGGGCGGTTGATACGCAGTATTTT. Protein sequence: CASSALLAGAVDTQYF.

The V gene is TRBV2, the J gene TRBJ1-2; no clear D. Trimming stripped 2 bases from V and 8 bases from J, with 15 bases between. The CDR3 contains 14 residues. Germline-derived CDR1 and CDR2 are SNHLY and FYNNEI. The CDR3 DNA reads as TGTGCCAGCAGTGAAATGTTCCGAAGCCGAGGCTACACCTTC. Its translation is CASSEMFRSRGYTF.

This clone was observed many times. V usage is TRBV5-5 and J usage is TRBJ2-7, with no clear D. This CDR3 region has 12 residues. Germline V gene sequence: CDR1 SGHKS, CDR2 YYEKEE (reference sequence). V shed 3 bases and J shed 1 base, with 5 bases lying between them. CDR3 DNA sequence: TGTGCCAGCAGCTCCGCGTCCTACGAGCAGTACTTC. Translating gives CASSSASYEQYF.

This clone was observed a handful of times. The chain employs TRBV30 and TRBJ2-5; D is perhaps TRBD1 (5 bases). Trimming took off 5 bases at V and 5 bases at J, with 12 bases between the two ends. Germline CDR1 reads GTSNPN; CDR2 reads SVGIG (reference sequence). This CDR3 contains 12 residues. The CDR3 coding sequence is TGTGCCTGGGATCCAGGGATCGAGACCCAGTACTTC. It yields the protein CAWDPGIETQYF.

The V call is TRBV28, the J call TRBJ2-2; 7 bases fit TRBD1. The CDR3 consists of 14 residues. Germline CDR1 reads MDHEN; CDR2 reads SYDVKM. With 7 bases clipped from V and 1 base from J, the junction kept 3 bases outside the gene matches. As DNA, the CDR3 is TGTGCCAGCATCCGGGACAGGAACACCGGGGAGCTGTTTTTT. Its protein product is CASIRDRNTGELFF.

CDR3 sequence: CASNPSEGTSGRGEQFF. The CDR3 region has the DNA TGTGCCAGCAATCCTTCGGAGGGGACTAGCGGGAGAGGCGAGCAGTTCTTC. The gene calls are TRBV9 and TRBJ2-1; 14 bases map to TRBD2. Trimming at V came to 6 bases and at J to 10 bases, leaving 15 bases not matched to a gene. This CDR3 has 17 residues. Per germline, CDR1 SGDLS and CDR2 YYNGEE.

This CDR3 is CASSLMGQGQFEQYF. Here the CDR3 DNA reads TGTGCCAGCAGTTTAATGGGACAGGGACAATTCGAGCAGTACTTC. This sequence joins TRBV27 and TRBJ2-7, with 9 bases aligning to TRBD1. The CDR3 is 15 amino acids. J lost 6 bases, V lost 2 bases, and 8 bases had no gene match. CDR1 and CDR2 from the germline V gene are MNHEY and SMNVEV (reference sequence).

V usage is TRBV7-2 and J usage is TRBJ2-1; D not certain. Germline V lookup: CDR1 SGHTA, CDR2 FQGNSA. This CDR3 region has 13 residues. In DNA form, the CDR3 reads TGTGCTACCCACAGTTACTTATACAATGAGCAGTTCTTC. This encodes CATHSYLYNEQFF.

The chain is built from TRBV28 and TRBJ2-1; 13 bases fit TRBD2. The germline CDR1 and CDR2 sequences are MDHEN and SYDVKM. Unmatched junction bases numbered 6, after V lost 3 bases and J lost 16 bases. CDR3 size: 13 residues. The CDR3 spells CASSLPTSGRGFF. CDR3 DNA: TGTGCCAGCAGTTTGCCCACTAGCGGGAGGGGTTTCTTC.

The gene calls are TRBV19 and TRBJ2-1; 10 bases agree with TRBD2. V lost 7 bases and J lost 6; bases outside the gene matches: 3. This CDR3 spans 13 amino acids. CDR1 and CDR2 (germline): LNHDA, SQIVND (reference sequence). CDR3 residues: CASTSGRRNEQFF. Written as DNA, the CDR3 is TGTGCCAGTACTAGCGGGAGACGCAATGAGCAGTTCTTC.

This clone was observed once. V usage is TRBV18 and J usage is TRBJ1-2, with D maybe TRBD1 (6 bases). The V gene's germline CDR1 is KGHSH and CDR2 LQKENI. V was pared by 3 bases and J by 1 base, with 9 bases between. CDR3 size: 14 residues. DNA of the CDR3: TGTGCCAGCTCACCGGAACAGGGTAACTATGGCTACACCTTC. Its translation is CASSPEQGNYGYTF.

This chain uses TRBV18 with TRBJ2-4, with TRBD2 matching over 9 bases. The CDR3 loop spans 16 amino acids. Germline V gene sequence: CDR1 KGHSH, CDR2 LQKENI. Trimming at V came to 0 bases and at J to 3 bases, leaving 3 bases not matched to a gene. The CDR3 sequence: CASSPPGGGVKNIQYF. The DNA for the CDR3 is TGTGCCAGCTCACCACCGGGCGGGGGGGTCAAAAACATTCAGTACTTC. Combining the CDR3 with reference TRBV18 and TRBJ2-4 gives the whole variable domain NAGVMQNPRHLVRRRGQEARLRCSPMKGHSHVYWYRQLPEEGLKFMVYLQKENIIDESGMPKERFSAEFPKEGPSILRIQQVVRGDSAAYFCASSPPGGGVKNIQYFGAGTRLSVL.

V and J are TRBV6-4 and TRBJ1-2, with a weak D call TRBD1 (6 bases). Germline-derived CDR1 and CDR2 are MRHNA and SNTAGT. The V and J ends lost 0 bases and 4 bases respectively, with 15 bases between them. This CDR3 is 16 amino acids long. CDR3 sequence reads: CASSDSYTGSGYGYTF. CDR3 coding DNA: TGTGCCAGCAGTGACTCCTATACAGGGAGTGGCTATGGCTACACCTTC.

Concerning this clone itself: Other nucleotide sequences in the sample specify the same CDR3. J is TRBJ1-6 and V is TRBV9, with D unresolved. V was pared by 0 bases and J by 4 bases, with 5 bases between. Germline-derived CDR1 and CDR2 are SGDLS and YYNGEE. The CDR3 has 14 amino acids. The CDR3 DNA reads TGTGCCAGCAGCGTAGGCAGTTATAATTCACCCCTCCACTTT. Its translation: CASSVGSYNSPLHF.

The V call is TRBV5-1, the J call TRBJ2-7; no clear D. This CDR3 spans 14 amino acids. Germline V gene data show CDR1 as SGHRS and CDR2 as YFSETQ. Trimming cost V 2 bases and J 0 bases, with 9 bases left between them. CDR3 DNA: TGCGCCAGCAGCTTTGCAGGTAGCTCCTACGAGCAGTACTTC. It specifies CASSFAGSSYEQYF.

The chain links TRBV18 to TRBJ1-2; possible D gene TRBD1, 5 bases. This CDR3 has 13 amino acids. Germline V gives CDR1 KGHSH, CDR2 LQKENI. The ends were cut back, 2 bases at V and 6 bases at J, with 10 bases in the middle. The CDR3 region is CASSPRQGDGYTF. The CDR3 bases are TGTGCCAGCTCACCAAGGCAGGGTGATGGCTACACCTTC.

The chain couples TRBV7-2 to TRBJ2-1; TRBD2 aligns across 7 bases. CDR1 is SGHTA, CDR2 FQGNSA, per germline. The V and J ends lost 2 bases and 3 bases, in that order; junction bases with no gene match: 7. The CDR3 runs 16 residues. The CDR3 here is CASSLTGTTYYNEQFF. For the CDR3, the DNA is TGTGCCAGCAGCTTAACCGGGACTACTTACTACAATGAGCAGTTCTTC.

V is TRBV5-1 and J is TRBJ1-5, with TRBD1 identical over 9 bases. The CDR3 extends over 15 amino acids. CDR1 is SGHRS, CDR2 YFSETQ, per germline. The J segment lost 1 base and the V segment lost 2 bases, leaving 1 base of the junction unmatched. CDR3 protein: CASSFTGGSNQPQHF. DNA of the CDR3: TGCGCCAGCAGCTTTACAGGGGGCAGCAATCAGCCCCAGCATTTT.

This chain uses TRBV7-2 with TRBJ2-4, with D perhaps matching TRBD1 (5 bases). CDR1 is SGHTA, CDR2 FQGNSA, per germline. Between the trimmed V and J ends, which lost 3 bases and 5 bases, there was a span of 8 bases. CDR3 length: 13 amino acids. CDR3 in amino acids: CASSFVGENIQYF. CDR3 nucleotide sequence: TGTGCCAGCAGCTTTGTAGGGGAAAACATTCAGTACTTC.

The chain employs TRBV11-2 and TRBJ1-1, with D possibly TRBD1 on 6 matching bases. Germline V gene data show CDR1 as SGHAT and CDR2 as FQNNGV. The CDR3 spans 14 residues. The V end lost 7 bases, the J end lost 0 bases, and 12 bases lay between the germline ends. CDR3 nucleotides: TGTGCCAGCACCTATACAGGGCTGAACACTGAAGCTTTCTTT. This codes for CASTYTGLNTEAFF.

The chain couples TRBV10-2 to TRBJ2-3; 8 nucleotides line up with TRBD2. The CDR3 contains 14 residues. CDR1 is WSHSY, CDR2 SAAADI, per germline. The trim removed 6 bases at V and 0 bases at J, leaving 2 bases unmatched. The CDR3: CASRIAGSTDTQYF. For the CDR3, the DNA is TGCGCCAGCAGAATAGCGGGGAGCACAGATACGCAGTATTTT.

The chain carries TRBV7-2 and TRBJ1-5; D uncertain. The CDR3 covers 13 residues. Trimming cost V 5 bases and J 9 bases, with 14 bases left between them. Germline loops: CDR1 SGHTA, CDR2 FQGNSA. CDR3 region: CASSPTYTGPQHF. The CDR3 nucleotides are TGTGCCAGCAGCCCCACCTACACGGGGCCCCAGCATTTT.

This clone was picked up a small number of times. This chain uses TRBV20-1 with TRBJ1-2, with a tentative D call TRBD1 (6 bases). V was clipped by 6 bases and J by 5 bases, with 10 bases between them. The CDR3 spans 11 residues. The germline V gene encodes CDR1 DFQATT and CDR2 SNEGSKA (reference sequence). The CDR3 protein is CSAKQGYGYTF. The DNA for the CDR3 is TGCAGTGCCAAACAGGGTTATGGCTACACCTTC.

This clone was detected once. The chain carries TRBV7-2 and TRBJ1-2; D possibly corresponds to TRBD1 (5 bases). The CDR3 sequence is 18 residues long. V lost 1 base to trimming and J lost 0 bases, with 18 bases between them. The germline CDR1 and CDR2 sequences are SGHTA and FQGNSA. The CDR3 spells CASSLGAGQRRTNYGYTF. The DNA for the CDR3 is TGTGCCAGCAGCTTAGGGGCCGGACAACGGCGAACTAACTATGGCTACACCTTC. The entire variable domain, with the rest obtained from reference TRBV7-2 and TRBJ1-2, is as follows: GAGVSQSPSNKVTEKGKDVELRCDPISGHTALYWYRQSLGQGLEFLIYFQGNSAPDKSGLPSDRFSAERTGGSVSTLTIQRTQQEDSAVYLCASSLGAGQRRTNYGYTFGSGTRLTVV.